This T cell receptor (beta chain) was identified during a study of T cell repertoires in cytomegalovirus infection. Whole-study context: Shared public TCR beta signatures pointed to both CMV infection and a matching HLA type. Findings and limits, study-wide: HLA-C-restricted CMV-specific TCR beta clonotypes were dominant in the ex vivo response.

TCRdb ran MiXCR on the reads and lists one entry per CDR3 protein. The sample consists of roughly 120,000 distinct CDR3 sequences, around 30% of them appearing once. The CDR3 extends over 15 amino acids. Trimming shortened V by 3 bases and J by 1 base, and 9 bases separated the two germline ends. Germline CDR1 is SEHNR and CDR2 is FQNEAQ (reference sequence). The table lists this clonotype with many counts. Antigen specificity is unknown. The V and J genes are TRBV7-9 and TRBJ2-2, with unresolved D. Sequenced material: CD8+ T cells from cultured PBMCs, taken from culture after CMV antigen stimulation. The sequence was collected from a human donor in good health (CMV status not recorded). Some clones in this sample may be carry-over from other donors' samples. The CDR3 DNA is TGTGCCAGCAGCTTTACGGCGGTGAACACCGGGGAGCTGTTTTTT. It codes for CASSFTAVNTGELFF.